These 7 T cell receptor beta chains were sequenced from one sample in a study of cytomegalovirus exposure and HLA in healthy donors. PCR amplification relied on 60 Vbeta primers (plus 13 Jbeta primers). Generated by immunoSEQ multiplex PCR, the TCRdb table keeps only in-frame clones and is missing some. The sample includes about 110,000 clones, around 80% seen only once; the top ten take about 6%. The sample was PBMCs. The receptors originated from a woman aged 45-65 years in good health and CMV-seropositive.

J is TRBJ1-1 and V is TRBV7-9; possible D gene TRBD1, 6 bases. V was clipped by 5 bases and J by 8 bases, with 12 bases between them. The CDR3 is 12 residues long. Germline CDR1 reads SEHNR; CDR2 reads FQNEAQ (reference sequence). The CDR3 DNA sequence: TGTGCCAGCAGCCGACAGGCCTTGGAAGCTTTCTTT. Translated, it gives CASSRQALEAFF.

This clone was found a few times. V gene TRBV7-2 combines with J gene TRBJ2-2; 9 bases are a match to TRBD1. Germline V gene lookup returns CDR1 SGHTA and CDR2 FQGNSA. The V and J ends lost 5 bases and 4 bases, in that order; junction bases with no gene match: 8. This CDR3 comprises 16 residues. CDR3 region: CASSKTGGAGTGELFF. The CDR3 DNA reads TGTGCCAGCAGCAAAACAGGGGGCGCAGGCACCGGGGAGCTGTTTTTT.

V and J are TRBV5-1 and TRBJ1-1, with unresolved D. Germline CDR1 and CDR2: SGHRS and YFSETQ. The V and J ends lost 1 base and 10 bases respectively, with 11 bases between them. The length of the CDR3 is 12 residues. The CDR3 protein is CASSLLGRGAFF. DNA for the CDR3: TGCGCCAGCAGCTTGCTGGGGAGAGGAGCTTTCTTT.

This clone is labeled as large. The same CDR3 arises from other DNA sequences in this sample as well. The rearrangement uses TRBV13 and TRBJ2-7; 10 nucleotides match TRBD2. Germline V gives CDR1 PRHDT, CDR2 FYEKMQ (reference sequence). The length of the CDR3 is 14 residues. V was pared by 6 bases and J by 3 bases, with 5 bases of the junction left unmatched. This chain's CDR3 is CASREAGGLYEQYF. The CDR3 DNA sequence: TGTGCCAGCAGAGAAGCGGGGGGGCTCTACGAGCAGTACTTC.

The rearrangement links TRBV25-1 to TRBJ2-1; 9 bases map to TRBD1. The length of the CDR3 is 15 residues. Germline V gives CDR1 MGHDK, CDR2 SYGVNS. V dropped 7 bases and J dropped 3; count of bases not matched to a gene: 7. The CDR3 nucleotides are TGTGCCAGCACCAAACAGGGGGCGGGCTACAATGAGCAGTTCTTC. Amino acid sequence: CASTKQGAGYNEQFF.

This clone was seen just once. CDR3 sequence reads: CASSLAGNYGYTF. DNA for the CDR3: TGTGCCAGCAGCTTAGCGGGGAACTATGGCTACACCTTC. The chain employs TRBV5-8 and TRBJ1-2; no clear D. The CDR3 is made up of 13 amino acids. Trimming pared 2 bases from V and 2 bases from J, leaving 7 bases between. Per the germline V gene, CDR1 is SGHTS and CDR2 is YDEGEE. Full variable domain (outside the CDR3, taken from reference TRBV5-8 and TRBJ1-2): EAGVTQSPTHLIKTRGQQATLRCSPISGHTSVYWYQQALGLGLQFLLWYDEGEERNRGNFPPRFSGRQFPNYSSELNVNALELEDSALYLCASSLAGNYGYTFGSGTRLTVV.

The table lists this clone with a count of one. The DNA of the CDR3 is TGTGCCAGTAAGACAGCTGGGGCCAACGTCCTGACTTTC. It specifies CASKTAGANVLTF. V and J are TRBV6-5 and TRBJ2-6, with D perhaps TRBD1 (5 bases). V lost 9 bases and J lost 2, with 8 bases in between. The CDR3 covers 13 residues. CDR1 and CDR2 from the germline V gene are MNHEY and SVGAGI.